The entry that follows covers one T cell receptor beta chain sequence. This clone showed up many times. Its antigen has not been determined. The read finishes 3 residues shy of the CDR3 end, and the germline J gene is used to complete it. CVID samples and control samples contributed equivalent amounts of genomic DNA as sequencing input. For every sample, a 60 bp segment covering the rearranged TCRbeta CDR3 region was amplified and then sequenced. TCRbeta amplification used the immunoSEQ assay, a bias-corrected multiplex PCR with high-throughput sequencing. Per the source publication's procedure: Each unique nucleotide sequence was treated as a clone and annotated with V, D and J genes, copy number and frequency. Sequences were labeled productive if in frame, and non-productive if out of frame or containing stop codons. Clonality was calculated from Shannon's entropy as previously described. Mean CDR3 Kyte-Doolittle hydropathy was derived from the predicted amino acid sequences of productive clones. Using the R hclust function, scaled V gene usage was clustered hierarchically with Manhattan distance and complete linkage. Sharing of clones by CDR3 amino acid sequence was evaluated through resampling of 12 repertoires per group over 100 rounds. Repertoires were searched for approximately 70 published EBV-specific and around 230 published CMV-specific TCRbeta sequences. Analysis left out a couple of CVID samples that produced under 10,000 sequences, so a few dozen CVID repertoires remained. TCRdb re-hosts the immuneACCESS table, in-frame sequences only. Its copies lack some clones; in the studies checked, an unresolved V gene accounts for under half of them, and the cause for the rest is not known. The V and J calls and clone size were taken over from that table, and D and trimming were inferred from the DNA. The sample has 30,000 to 40,000 clones on record, with no singletons. Approximately 0.94% of the sample comes from the top ten.

This sample is drawn from a study of T cell clonality in common variable immunodeficiency (dated by TCRdb to the mid-2010s). CDR1 and CDR2 (KGHSH, LQKENI) derive from the germline V gene. The germline V end is reduced by 6 bases and the J end by 0 bases; junction bases left unmatched: 12. From the cysteine through the phenylalanine, the CDR3 covers 17 amino acids. Sequencing covers 42 bases of the CDR3, shown here with the frame starting at base 1. Study-wide conclusions, independent of this receptor: Even though DNA input was the same, control samples had an average of about 80,000 unique sequences each, compared with roughly 34,000 in CVID samples. Healthy controls shared more TCRbeta clones with each other than CVID subjects shared among themselves (p < 0.0001). According to the authors, finding the cause of the higher clonality in CVID would require sequencing the repertoires of T cell subpopulations. Correlations of repertoire features with clinical complications were constrained by heterogeneity among patients within the CVID cohort. CVID TCRbeta sequences were reported to have fewer deletions and N-nucleotide insertions and to lack highly modified clones with 13 or more V deletions. TCRbeta clonality was higher in CVID subjects than in healthy controls (t-test p = 0.018), and the increase was most characteristic of about a third of subjects.

Both CVID patients and healthy controls were predominantly of Caucasian heritage. Heparinized peripheral whole blood samples of 5 to 8 ml were collected from each donor. TCRbeta CDR3 repertoires were sequenced from genomic DNA of adults with common variable immune deficiency (CVID) and healthy adult controls. The control group comprised some 22 healthy adult volunteers, around 12 female and about ten male, aged roughly 23 to 70 years with a mean age of around 32. Diluted blood was subjected to density centrifugation over Hypaque 1077 or Ficoll-Paque for isolation of peripheral blood mononuclear cells. Genomic DNA was obtained from unsorted mononuclear cells using either Qiagen column purification or a centrifugation-based method.

The chain uses TRBV18 and TRBJ1-1; 8 nucleotides in the junction match TRBD1. The receptor was derived from a person aged 18 to 70 in good health. What was sequenced was peripheral blood mononuclear cells. The CDR3 in this case is CASSFTPGGEMNTEAFF. The CDR3 DNA, read in part, is TGTGCCAGCTCCTTCACACCAGGGGGCGAGATGAACACTGAA.